This T cell receptor beta chain was profiled in a study of blood T cells in healthy people across ages. Primers used in a second PCR of roughly 6 to 11 cycles were a sample-barcoded 5' primer and a J-beta primer mix. All samples yielded 3 million or more CDR3-containing paired-end reads. From the 5' RACE reads, TCRdb called clonotypes with MiXCR, one entry per CDR3 protein. The sample holds about 800,000 distinct CDR3 sequences; roughly 64% are singletons and the top ten take around 20%. Study-wide findings and caveats: TCR beta diversity tracked closely with naive T cell percentage.

The V end lost 5 bases, the J end lost 2 bases, and 16 bases lay between the germline ends. CDR1 is PRHDT, CDR2 FYEKMQ, per germline (reference sequence). This CDR3 has 15 residues. Remarks on this clonotype: The antigen is undetermined.

Sequencing was performed on blood. The rearrangement joins TRBV13 to TRBJ2-7; no clear D gene. The sequence was collected from a young man in good health. CDR3 nucleotides: TGTGCCAGCAGCCCAGGCGGCAGGATCCCCTACGAGCAGTACTTC. Encoded protein: CASSPGGRIPYEQYF.